The 23 T cell receptor beta chains in this list originate from one sample, sequenced in a study of OX40 agonist ivuxolimab in advanced cancers. Sequencing used immunoSEQ multiplex PCR; TCRdb keeps in-frame clones, though not all of them. The sample includes more than 75,000 clones, roughly 84% of them seen just once. The material was CD4+ or CD8+ T cells sorted from blood, obtained in a trial of the OX40 agonist ivuxolimab. The receptors derive from an adult with an advanced solid tumor such as melanoma, head and neck, liver or kidney cancer.

The chain is built from TRBV15 and TRBJ2-5; no reliable D call. Germline V gene data show CDR1 as LNHNV and CDR2 as YYDKDF (reference sequence). V was trimmed by 4 bases and J by 1 base, leaving 13 bases between them. This CDR3 spans 15 amino acids. In DNA, the CDR3 is TGTGCCACCAGCAACCCCGGAACGGGCCAAGAGACCCAGTACTTC. Its translation is CATSNPGTGQETQYF.

V usage is TRBV18 and J usage is TRBJ1-1; possibly TRBD1 for D (6 bases). Per the germline V gene, CDR1 is KGHSH and CDR2 is LQKENI. This CDR3 has 16 amino acids. V was trimmed by 5 bases and J by 1 base, leaving 17 bases between them. The DNA for the CDR3 is TGTGCCAGCTCAATGGGAGGGGGGCGGTCGAACACTGAAGCTTTCTTT. This encodes CASSMGGGRSNTEAFF.

In DNA form, the CDR3 reads TGTGCCAGCAGTTTCGACAGGGGGCGATCTGAAGCTTTCTTT. Protein product: CASSFDRGRSEAFF. This sequence joins TRBV6-1 and TRBJ1-1; 10 nucleotides agree with TRBD1. Germline V lookup: CDR1 MNHNS, CDR2 SASEGT. The CDR3 sequence is 14 residues long. V gave up 5 bases and J gave up 6 bases; unmatched junction bases: 6.

The chain has TRBV28 and TRBJ2-1, with TRBD2 identical over 7 bases. The V and J ends lost 5 bases and 7 bases, in that order; junction bases with no gene match: 8. This CDR3 spans 14 amino acids. CDR1 is MDHEN and CDR2 is SYDVKM in the germline V gene. The CDR3 region has the DNA TGTGCCAGCAGTCCCCGACTAGCAGGAAATGAGCAGTTCTTC. This sequence encodes CASSPRLAGNEQFF.

The chain carries TRBV14 and TRBJ2-1; 10 bases line up with TRBD2. Germline CDR1 is SGHDN and CDR2 is FVKESK. With V trimmed by 0 bases and J by 4 bases, 6 bases remained unmatched. The CDR3 extends over 17 amino acids. In nucleotides, the CDR3 is TGTGCCAGCAGCCAAGATTTGGGACTAGCGATTTACAATGAGCAGTTCTTC. As protein: CASSQDLGLAIYNEQFF.

The chain joins TRBV7-9 to TRBJ1-4; no reliable D call. Between the trimmed V and J ends, which lost 5 bases and 2 bases, there was a span of 6 bases. Germline CDR1 is SEHNR and CDR2 is FQNEAQ (reference sequence). The CDR3 is made up of 13 amino acids. The CDR3 sequence: CASSPSTNEKLFF. For the CDR3, the DNA is TGTGCCAGCAGCCCGAGTACTAATGAAAAACTGTTTTTT.

The chain is built from TRBV11-2 and TRBJ2-7; 7 positions match TRBD1. Trimming removed 1 base from V and 2 bases from J; junction bases left unmatched: 2. The germline CDR1 and CDR2 sequences are SGHAT and FQNNGV. The CDR3 loop spans 14 amino acids. CDR3 protein: CASSLGGTAYEQYV. CDR3 sequence (DNA): TGTGCCAGCAGCTTAGGGGGGACAGCCTACGAGCAGTACGTC.

V usage is TRBV10-1 and J usage is TRBJ2-5; TRBD1 aligns across 7 bases. V lost 2 bases, J lost 7 bases, and 7 bases stayed unmatched. This CDR3 region has 14 residues. CDR1 is WNHNN, CDR2 SYGVQD, per germline (reference sequence). CDR3 sequence reads: CASSEDRVIATQYF. CDR3 coding DNA: TGCGCCAGCAGTGAGGACAGGGTAATCGCGACCCAGTACTTC.

This chain links TRBV5-1 with TRBJ1-1; D might be TRBD1 (5 bases). CDR3 size: 13 residues. V lost 3 bases to trimming and J lost 6 bases, with 12 bases between them. CDR1 SGHRS and CDR2 YFSETQ come from the germline V gene. CDR3 sequence (DNA): TGCGCCAGCAGCTCCCAGGGTTCTTCTGAAGCTTTCTTT. It encodes CASSSQGSSEAFF. The entire variable domain, with the rest obtained from reference TRBV5-1 and TRBJ1-1, is as follows: KAGVTQTPRYLIKTRGQQVTLSCSPISGHRSVSWYQQTPGQGLQFLFEYFSETQRNKGNFPGRFSGRQFSNSRSEMNVSTLELGDSALYLCASSSQGSSEAFFGQGTRLTVV.

V usage is TRBV9 and J usage is TRBJ2-3; the match to TRBD2 covers 9 bases. This CDR3 contains 15 residues. Trimming at V came to 4 bases and at J to 2 bases, leaving 5 bases not matched to a gene. Germline V CDR1 and CDR2: SGDLS, YYNGEE. CDR3: CASSQTSGFTDTQYF. The CDR3 region has the DNA TGTGCCAGCAGCCAGACTAGCGGATTCACAGATACGCAGTATTTT.

CDR3 DNA: TGTGCCAGTAGTATTCGGGACCGTCGAAACACCATATATTTT. It is translated as CASSIRDRRNTIYF. The J gene is TRBJ1-3, the V gene TRBV19, with D possibly matching TRBD1 (5 bases). Germline assignment: CDR1 LNHDA and CDR2 SQIVND (reference sequence). Trimming took off 3 bases at V and 5 bases at J, with 11 bases between the two ends. This CDR3 region has 14 residues. The whole variable domain, filled in from reference TRBV19 and TRBJ1-3, reads DGGITQSPKYLFRKEGQNVTLSCEQNLNHDAMYWYRQDPGQGLRLIYYSQIVNDFQKGDIAEGYSVSREKKESFPLTVTSAQKNPTAFYLCASSIRDRRNTIYFGEGSWLTVV.

This chain connects TRBV5-4 to TRBJ2-2, with 9 bases aligning to TRBD2. The CDR3 is 15 amino acids. V lost 1 base, J lost 5 bases, and 3 bases stayed unmatched. The germline V gene has CDR1 SGHNT and CDR2 YYREEE (reference sequence). CDR3 sequence (DNA): TGTGCCAGCAGCTTGTTAGCGGGGGTGACCGGGGAGCTGTTTTTT. Translating it yields CASSLLAGVTGELFF.

The sample holds one count of this clone. V and J are TRBV2 and TRBJ2-2; 9 bases align to TRBD1. In germline, CDR1 is SNHLY, CDR2 FYNNEI. The CDR3 contains 14 residues. V lost 5 bases and J lost 5; bases outside the gene matches: 3. CDR3: CASSPQGATGELFF. The CDR3 coding sequence is TGTGCCAGCAGTCCACAGGGGGCAACCGGGGAGCTGTTTTTT.

The chain is built from TRBV7-9 and TRBJ2-6, with 9 bases that match TRBD1. V was pared by 1 base and J by 0 bases, with 7 bases of the junction left unmatched. This CDR3 is 19 amino acids long. Germline V gene data show CDR1 as SEHNR and CDR2 as FQNEAQ (reference sequence). The CDR3, as DNA: TGTGCCAGCAGCTTAGACGGACAGGGGAACTTCTCTGGGGCCAACGTCCTGACTTTC. It yields the protein CASSLDGQGNFSGANVLTF.

The V gene is TRBV29-1, the J gene TRBJ1-2; D possibly corresponds to TRBD1 (6 bases). The V and J ends lost 6 bases and 1 base respectively, with 6 bases between them. CDR1 SQVTM and CDR2 ANQGSEA come from the germline V gene. This CDR3 has 11 residues. CDR3 sequence (DNA): TGCAGCGTGGACAGTAACTATGGCTACACCTTC. Translation gives CSVDSNYGYTF.

V is TRBV6-6 and J is TRBJ1-4, with TRBD1 matching over 8 bases. V gave up 7 bases and J gave up 8 bases; unmatched junction bases: 12. CDR3 length: 15 residues. From germline, CDR1 is MNHNY and CDR2 SVGAGI (reference sequence). CDR3 DNA: TGTGCCAGCATTTCGGGCGGGACAGGTGGAGAAAAACTGTTTTTT. Translating it yields CASISGGTGGEKLFF.

This clone was counted a few times. The chain joins TRBV7-9 to TRBJ1-2; D possibly corresponds to TRBD1 (6 bases). Trimming cost V 3 bases and J 6 bases, with 14 bases left between them. The CDR3 extends over 14 amino acids. CDR1 and CDR2 (germline): SEHNR, FQNEAQ (reference sequence). This CDR3 reads CASSFSLRGDGYTF. Written as DNA, the CDR3 is TGTGCCAGCAGCTTCAGCCTCAGGGGCGATGGCTACACCTTC.

This chain joins TRBV5-1 and TRBJ2-3; 11 bases line up with TRBD2. V trimming: 5 bases; J trimming: 3 bases; junction bases outside the gene matches: 5. The CDR3 has 15 amino acids. From germline, CDR1 is SGHRS and CDR2 YFSETQ. The CDR3 sequence is CASRLTSGETDTQYF. The CDR3 DNA reads TGCGCCAGCAGGTTGACTAGCGGGGAAACAGATACGCAGTATTTT.

CDR3 residues: CASSLSFIRVNTEAFF. CDR3 nucleotides: TGTGCCAGCAGTTTATCGTTTATCAGGGTTAACACTGAAGCTTTCTTT. The chain links TRBV27 to TRBJ1-1, with D possibly TRBD1 on 5 matching bases. The V gene's germline CDR1 is MNHEY and CDR2 SMNVEV (reference sequence). V gave up 0 bases and J gave up 2 bases, with 13 bases separating them. This CDR3 is 16 amino acids long.

This clone was recorded only once. The CDR3: CASSLGDPGGYTF. CDR3 coding DNA: TGTGCCAGCAGCTTAGGGGACCCGGGAGGCTACACCTTC. The chain couples TRBV28 to TRBJ1-2; TRBD1 is a possible D gene (5 bases). Germline CDR1 is MDHEN and CDR2 is SYDVKM. CDR3 length: 13 amino acids. The germline V and J ends were trimmed by 6 bases and 8 bases, with 16 bases remaining between them.

The chain uses TRBV11-2 and TRBJ1-1; 9 bases fit TRBD1. V shed 4 bases and J 2 bases; nucleotides not matched to a gene: 8. The germline gives CDR1 SGHAT, CDR2 FQNNGV. The CDR3 loop spans 16 amino acids. The CDR3 region is CASSSDRGGYNTEAFF. The CDR3 nucleotides are TGTGCCAGCAGCTCGGACAGGGGAGGATATAACACTGAAGCTTTCTTT.

The chain is built from TRBV29-1 and TRBJ1-2; possible D gene TRBD1, 5 bases. Per germline, CDR1 SQVTM and CDR2 ANQGSEA. V was cut by 6 bases and J by 3 bases, with 20 bases left in between. The CDR3 covers 15 residues. This CDR3 is CSVGGRMFGDYGYTF. CDR3 bases: TGCAGCGTGGGGGGTAGGATGTTTGGTGACTATGGCTACACCTTC.

J is TRBJ2-7 and V is TRBV6-1; D is uncertain. Germline V CDR1 and CDR2: MNHNS, SASEGT. V was cut by 8 bases and J by 3 bases, with 14 bases left in between. CDR3 length: 13 amino acids. CDR3 amino acids: CASGMTFGYEQYV. The CDR3 bases are TGTGCCAGCGGGATGACTTTTGGCTACGAGCAGTACGTC.